This TCR beta chain was observed in a study of CD8 T cells in Susac syndrome. Study-wide results and caveats: Acknowledgment was made by the study that its TCR sequencing and HLA analysis involved a relatively small number of individuals.

With regard to this clonotype: Its specificity is not known.

The V and J ends lost 5 bases and 5 bases, in that order; junction bases with no gene match: 6. Looked up from germline, CDR1 is MDHEN and CDR2 is SYDVKM. The CDR3 runs to 16 residues. Blood CD8+ and CD4+ T cells underwent high-throughput TCR beta sequencing. The authors negatively isolated CD8+ and CD4+ T cells and FACS-enriched TEMRA cells. RNA in amounts of about 0.5 to 1 ug was reverse transcribed with random hexamers. The method of amplification for TCR beta CDR3 was immunoSEQ multiplex PCR, covering 54 Vbeta and 13 Jbeta. TCRdb analysed the immunoSEQ multiplex PCR reads with MiXCR anew, one entry per CDR3 protein. The sample shows 75,000 to 100,000 distinct CDR3 sequences, around 94% of them seen only once.

This sequence was found in a human donor in good health. V and J are TRBV28 and TRBJ2-3, with 14 bases aligning to TRBD2. The sample taken for sequencing was CD8+ T cells from PBMCs. The CDR3 region is CASSLGTSGSGDTQYF. CDR3 in DNA: TGTGCCAGCAGTCTAGGGACTAGCGGGAGTGGAGATACGCAGTATTTT.